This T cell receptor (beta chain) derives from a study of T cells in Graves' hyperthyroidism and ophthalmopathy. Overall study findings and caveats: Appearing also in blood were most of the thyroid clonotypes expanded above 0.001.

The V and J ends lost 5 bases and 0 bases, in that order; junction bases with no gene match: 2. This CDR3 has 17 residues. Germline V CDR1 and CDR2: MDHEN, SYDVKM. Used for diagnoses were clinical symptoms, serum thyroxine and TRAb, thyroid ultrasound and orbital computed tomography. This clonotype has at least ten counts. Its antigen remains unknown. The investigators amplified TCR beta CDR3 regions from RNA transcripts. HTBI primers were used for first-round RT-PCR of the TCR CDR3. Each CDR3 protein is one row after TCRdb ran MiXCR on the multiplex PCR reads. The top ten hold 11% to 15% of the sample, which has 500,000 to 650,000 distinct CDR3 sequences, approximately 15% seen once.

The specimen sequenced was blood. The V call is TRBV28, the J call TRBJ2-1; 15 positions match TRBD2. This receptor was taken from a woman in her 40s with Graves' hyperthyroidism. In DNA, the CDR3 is TGTGCCAGCAGTGGGACTAGCGGGAGGTCCTCCTACAATGAGCAGTTCTTC. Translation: CASSGTSGRSSYNEQFF.